Sequencing of this TCR beta chain was carried out in a study of neurological immune-mediated disorders. Termini included, the CDR3 measures 20 amino acids. CDR1 and CDR2 from the germline V gene are SEHNR and FQNEAQ (reference sequence). Broader study findings: Expanded clones shared no CDR3 amino acid sequences across subjects, suggesting private repertoires in all groups.

The team produced cDNA through 5'RACE using 10-nucleotide random UMIs. The authors obtained over 170 million TCR-beta sequences from 15-18 subjects per sequencing run. A single record per CDR3 protein comes from TCRdb applying MiXCR to the 5' RACE reads. The data hold 15,000 to 20,000 distinct CDR3 sequences, with approximately 14% observed a single time. Regarding this clonotype: What it binds is not known. It is unclear where the CDR3 begins or ends on the DNA, so no DNA is shown, and the CDR3 is as TCRdb lists it.

It was from 2 million PBMCs stored at -80 C that the unsorted libraries were obtained. This sequence was found in a man aged 55-75 years with HTLV-1-associated myelopathy (HAM/TSP). This chain links TRBV7-9 with TRBJ1-2. The sequenced sample was PBMCs. Here the CDR3 reads CASSLGGASNTEAFFGQGTF.